The 21 T cell receptor beta chains listed next were all sequenced from one sample in a study of blood T cell repertoires in COVID-19. This table comes from immunoSEQ multiplex PCR, and its TCRdb copy is limited to in-frame clones, with some not included. The sample carries 56,000 or so clones, approximately 80% recorded once. Sequenced material: peripheral blood. The receptors were gathered from a man aged 45 to 65 with acute or convalescent COVID-19.

The chain joins TRBV13 to TRBJ2-7; possible D gene TRBD1, 5 bases. V was trimmed by 5 bases and J by 2 bases, leaving 13 bases between them. Germline V CDR1 and CDR2: PRHDT, FYEKMQ (reference sequence). CDR3 length equals 14 residues. The CDR3 DNA reads TGTGCCAGCAGCCCCCAGCTGACAGCCTACGAGCAGTACTTC. It yields the protein CASSPQLTAYEQYF.

This clone rates as medium-sized. V usage is TRBV7-8 and J usage is TRBJ2-2; no firm D call. Germline CDR1 SGHVS, CDR2 FQNEAQ. This CDR3 is built from 14 residues. Between the trimmed V and J ends, which lost 4 bases and 10 bases, there was a span of 16 bases. The CDR3: CASSSRLAPEELFF. As DNA, the CDR3 is TGTGCCAGCAGCTCCCGACTCGCCCCGGAGGAGCTGTTTTTT.

The genes are TRBV28 and TRBJ2-1; D is uncertain. Germline V gene sequence: CDR1 MDHEN, CDR2 SYDVKM. Trimming took off 1 base at V and 0 bases at J, with 7 bases between the two ends. The CDR3 has 15 amino acids. This CDR3 is CASSLYGSSYNEQFF. The DNA of the CDR3 is TGTGCCAGCAGTTTATACGGTAGCTCCTACAATGAGCAGTTCTTC.

CDR3 in DNA: TGTGCCAGCAGCTTACAGGGCAGCTACACCTTC. It is translated as CASSLQGSYTF. J is TRBJ1-2 and V is TRBV7-8; the D gene is possibly TRBD1 (5 bases). Germline loops: CDR1 SGHVS, CDR2 FQNEAQ. This CDR3 is built from 11 residues. V lost 2 bases and J lost 9, with 7 bases in between. Full variable domain (missing parts from reference TRBV7-8 and TRBJ1-2): GAGVSQSPRYKVAKRGQDVALRCDPISGHVSLFWYQQALGQGPEFLTYFQNEAQLDKSGLPSDRFFAERPEGSVSTLKIQRTQQEDSAVYLCASSLQGSYTFGSGTRLTVV.

This chain connects TRBV25-1 to TRBJ2-7; TRBD2 matches 10 bases. Germline lookup yields CDR1 MGHDK and CDR2 SYGVNS. The length of the CDR3 is 15 residues. With V trimmed by 1 base and J by 5 bases, 5 bases remained unmatched. DNA for the CDR3: TGTGCCAGCAGTGAATCTCTAGCGGGAGTCCACGAGCAGTACTTC. It codes for CASSESLAGVHEQYF.

The table lists this clone with a count of one. The chain is built from TRBV19 and TRBJ2-7, with 9 bases that match TRBD1. The V gene end was trimmed by 5 bases and the J gene end by 3 bases; junction bases not matched to a gene: 2. CDR1 is LNHDA and CDR2 is SQIVND in the germline V gene (reference sequence). CDR3 length: 13 amino acids. CDR3 bases: TGTGCCAGTAGTGCGGGACAGGGCTACGAGCAGTACTTC. Protein product: CASSAGQGYEQYF. The full variable domain, rest sourced from reference TRBV19 and TRBJ2-7, is DGGITQSPKYLFRKEGQNVTLSCEQNLNHDAMYWYRQDPGQGLRLIYYSQIVNDFQKGDIAEGYSVSREKKESFPLTVTSAQKNPTAFYLCASSAGQGYEQYFGPGTRLTVT.

The chain carries TRBV28 and TRBJ1-5; TRBD1 is a possible D gene (6 bases). The V end was cut by 7 bases, the J end by 4 bases, with 14 bases between. CDR1 MDHEN and CDR2 SYDVKM come from the germline V gene. This CDR3 region has 14 residues. CDR3 bases: TGTGCCAGCATTTACGGGGGGCAGAATCAGCCCCAGCATTTT. Translated, it gives CASIYGGQNQPQHF. Together with reference TRBV28 and TRBJ1-5, the CDR3 gives the full variable domain: DVKVTQSSRYLVKRTGEKVFLECVQDMDHENMFWYRQDPGLGLRLIYFSYDVKMKEKGDIPEGYSVSREKKERFSLILESASTNQTSMYLCASIYGGQNQPQHFGDGTRLSIL.

The rearrangement uses TRBV28 and TRBJ2-7; 8 nucleotides line up with TRBD1. J was trimmed by 11 bases and V by 6 bases; bases with no gene match: 18. Germline CDR1 reads MDHEN; CDR2 reads SYDVKM. CDR3 length: 15 amino acids. Here the CDR3 reads CASSPSFRRGPKEYF. The CDR3 DNA reads as TGTGCCAGCAGCCCCAGCTTTCGCAGGGGGCCAAAGGAGTACTTC.

The rearrangement joins TRBV5-1 to TRBJ2-1; 7 bases are a match to TRBD2. Unmatched junction bases numbered 7, after V lost 4 bases and J lost 9 bases. Germline V gives CDR1 SGHRS, CDR2 YFSETQ. The CDR3 has 13 residues. The CDR3 DNA follows: TGCGCCAGCAGCCCGGACGGGGAGGGTGAGCAGTTCTTC. It codes for CASSPDGEGEQFF.

The CDR3 DNA follows: TGTGCCAGCAGTAGAGCGGGAGGACATATCAATGAGCAGTTCTTC. This codes for CASSRAGGHINEQFF. The chain links TRBV28 to TRBJ2-1; 9 nucleotides agree with TRBD2. Losses at the gene ends were 5 bases for V and 6 bases for J; bases not matched to a gene: 8. The CDR3 length is 15 residues. Looked up from germline, CDR1 is MDHEN and CDR2 is SYDVKM.

The rearrangement joins TRBV3-1 (or the pseudogene TRBV3-2) to TRBJ2-7, with 8 bases identical to TRBD2. From germline, CDR1 is LGHDT and CDR2 YNNKEL (reference sequence). This CDR3 comprises 17 residues. The V and J ends lost 4 bases and 6 bases, in that order; junction bases with no gene match: 17. In DNA, the CDR3 is TGTGCCAGCAGCCTCTCCATTCGAGCGGGAGCCGTACGCGAGCAGTACTTC. This codes for CASSLSIRAGAVREQYF.

This clone was detected only once. The chain carries TRBV10-2 and TRBJ2-7; 9 nucleotides match TRBD1. Unmatched junction bases numbered 10, after V lost 8 bases and J lost 2 bases. Germline-derived CDR1 and CDR2 are WSHSY and SAAADI. CDR3 length: 15 amino acids. CDR3 DNA: TGCGCCAGCCAGAGCGTCGGGACAGGGACCTACGAGCAGTACTTC. It is translated as CASQSVGTGTYEQYF.

This clone was picked up a small number of times. The rearrangement joins TRBV11-2 to TRBJ1-1; D unresolved. Between the trimmed V and J ends, which lost 2 bases and 6 bases, there was a span of 13 bases. Germline CDR1 SGHAT, CDR2 FQNNGV. The CDR3 consists of 14 residues. In nucleotides, the CDR3 is TGTGCCAGCAGCTTATCGCGGATTTCCCCTGAAGCTTTCTTT. The encoded protein is CASSLSRISPEAFF.

This clone appeared a single time. The rearrangement uses TRBV5-4 and TRBJ2-2, with D possibly matching TRBD2 (5 bases). Germline CDR1 reads SGHNT; CDR2 reads YYREEE (reference sequence). The CDR3 contains 16 residues. V shed 1 base and J shed 0 bases, with 10 bases lying between them. The CDR3 is CASSLSGSANTGELFF. CDR3 DNA sequence: TGTGCCAGCAGCTTGTCGGGGTCAGCGAACACCGGGGAGCTGTTTTTT.

The chain carries TRBV12-5 and TRBJ1-1, with a possible D match to TRBD1 (5 bases). V lost 11 bases and J 0 bases, leaving 16 bases between the germline ends. The CDR3 sequence is 14 residues long. In germline, CDR1 is LGHNT, CDR2 FRNRAP. CDR3 sequence reads: CASQGAAMNTEAFF. CDR3 nucleotide sequence: TGTGCTTCGCAAGGGGCGGCCATGAACACTGAAGCTTTCTTT.

This clone was seen once. The chain combines TRBV5-1 with TRBJ1-6; tentatively, D is TRBD1 (5 bases). The V gene's germline CDR1 is SGHRS and CDR2 YFSETQ. The CDR3 runs to 15 residues. Trimming removed 6 bases from V and 3 bases from J, with 13 bases in between. CDR3 sequence reads: CASTTTAYYNSPLHF. The CDR3 region has the DNA TGCGCCAGCACGACGACAGCGTACTATAATTCACCCCTCCACTTT.

This CDR3 is CASSPQGSRGQGSHTDTQYF. The CDR3 nucleotides read TGTGCCAGCAGTCCACAAGGTTCGAGAGGACAGGGGTCTCACACAGATACGCAGTATTTT. This chain uses TRBV27 with TRBJ2-3; 9 nucleotides align to TRBD1. Germline V gene lookup returns CDR1 MNHEY and CDR2 SMNVEV (reference sequence). With 5 bases clipped from V and 2 bases from J, the junction kept 20 bases outside the gene matches. CDR3 length: 20 amino acids.

This clone was counted only a few times. The V call is TRBV28, the J call TRBJ2-1; 8 bases align to TRBD2. CDR1 is MDHEN, CDR2 SYDVKM, per germline. The V gene end was trimmed by 7 bases and the J gene end by 4 bases; junction bases not matched to a gene: 6. The CDR3 covers 14 residues. Written as DNA, the CDR3 is TGTGCCAGCAAGACTAGCGCAGTTTACAATGAGCAGTTCTTC. It yields the protein CASKTSAVYNEQFF. The full variable domain, with the rest looked up from reference TRBV28 and TRBJ2-1, is DVKVTQSSRYLVKRTGEKVFLECVQDMDHENMFWYRQDPGLGLRLIYFSYDVKMKEKGDIPEGYSVSREKKERFSLILESASTNQTSMYLCASKTSAVYNEQFFGPGTRLTVL.

The CDR3 DNA follows: TGCGCCAGCAGTGCTCAGGGGGATAATTCACCCCTCCACTTT. Translation gives CASSAQGDNSPLHF. The chain employs TRBV10-2 and TRBJ1-6, with TRBD1 matching over 7 bases. The CDR3 extends over 14 amino acids. Germline CDR1 reads WSHSY; CDR2 reads SAAADI. Unmatched junction bases numbered 2, after V lost 4 bases and J lost 5 bases.

The chain is built from TRBV15 and TRBJ2-7; TRBD1 aligns across 7 bases. The germline V gene has CDR1 LNHNV and CDR2 YYDKDF (reference sequence). V dropped 5 bases and J dropped 4; count of bases not matched to a gene: 14. This CDR3 contains 16 residues. The CDR3 spells CATSGQSPGQRYEQYF. The CDR3 DNA is TGTGCCACCAGCGGACAATCACCGGGACAGCGGTACGAGCAGTACTTC.

The V gene is TRBV5-1, the J gene TRBJ1-5; D is possibly TRBD1 (5 bases). The CDR3 is made up of 14 amino acids. The germline V gene has CDR1 SGHRS and CDR2 YFSETQ. Trimming took 4 bases from V and 8 from J, leaving 16 bases between them. The CDR3 DNA sequence: TGCGCCAGCAGCCGAGACCCAGGGATAGAGCCCCAGCATTTT. Translated: CASSRDPGIEPQHF.